The 22 T cell receptor beta chains presented below share a single source sample, sequenced in a study of Ad26.COV2.S vaccination and SARS-CoV-2 variants. Profiling relied on immunoSEQ multiplex PCR, and the TCRdb table lists in-frame clones only, not all of them. The sample yields approximately 480,000 clones, roughly 87% seen once. Treatment indicated: 19 received Ad26.COV2.S at low or high dose, single or two shots; roughly five received placebo; per-sample allocation not given. The study sampled participants on day 63 after the first vaccine or placebo injection. The sample here was peripheral blood, taken in a trial of Ad26.COV2.S vaccine versus placebo. The receptors stem from a person between 18 and 60 years old who received the Ad26.COV2.S COVID-19 vaccine or a placebo.

The chain combines TRBV11-1 with TRBJ2-1; D might be TRBD2 (7 bases). CDR1 and CDR2 (germline): SGHAT, FQDESV (reference sequence). There are 15 residues in the CDR3. The germline V and J ends were trimmed by 3 bases and 6 bases, with 15 bases remaining between them. CDR3 coding DNA: TGTGCCAGCAGCTTTACGGGCGCGGGGGCCAATGAGCAGTTCTTC. Encoded protein: CASSFTGAGANEQFF.

The J gene is TRBJ2-1, the V gene TRBV11-2; TRBD1 matches at 9 bases. This CDR3 region has 15 residues. Germline CDR1 is SGHAT and CDR2 is FQNNGV. V lost 6 bases to trimming and J lost 5 bases; unmatched junction nucleotides: 8. The CDR3 loop reads CASSTGTGYHNEQFF. CDR3 coding DNA: TGTGCCAGCAGTACCGGGACAGGGTACCACAATGAGCAGTTCTTC.

The gene calls are TRBV6-5 and TRBJ2-5, with D possibly being TRBD1 (6 bases). V shed 2 bases and J shed 1 base, with 11 bases lying between them. CDR1 MNHEY and CDR2 SVGAGI come from the germline V gene. The CDR3 covers 15 residues. CDR3 residues: CASSYAGASQETQYF. The CDR3 DNA sequence: TGTGCCAGCAGTTACGCAGGGGCCTCCCAAGAGACCCAGTACTTC.

This clone appeared a single time. The chain is built from TRBV5-1 and TRBJ2-7; no clear D gene. Germline V gives CDR1 SGHRS, CDR2 YFSETQ. The V end was cut by 0 bases, the J end by 5 bases, with 12 bases between. The CDR3 has 14 residues. In DNA form, the CDR3 reads TGCGCCAGCAGCTTGGCCGGCGGTACAGACGAGCAGTACTTC. Translation: CASSLAGGTDEQYF.

V and J are TRBV19 and TRBJ2-1; 9 bases align to TRBD2. V shed 7 bases, J shed 3 bases, and the junction held 4 bases outside the gene matches. Germline V CDR1 and CDR2: LNHDA, SQIVND (reference sequence). This CDR3 region has 14 residues. The CDR3 DNA sequence: TGTGCCAGTAAGACTAGCGGAAACTACAATGAGCAGTTCTTC. Translating gives CASKTSGNYNEQFF. The variable domain in full, with the rest retrieved from reference TRBV19 and TRBJ2-1, is DGGITQSPKYLFRKEGQNVTLSCEQNLNHDAMYWYRQDPGQGLRLIYYSQIVNDFQKGDIAEGYSVSREKKESFPLTVTSAQKNPTAFYLCASKTSGNYNEQFFGPGTRLTVL.

This clone was seen more than once but under ten times. CDR3 nucleotides: TGTGCCAGCAGTTTGTCTTATAGCAATCAGCCCCAGCATTTT. It specifies CASSLSYSNQPQHF. The chain couples TRBV6-5 to TRBJ1-5, with D hard to call. This CDR3 has 14 amino acids. Germline-derived CDR1 and CDR2 are MNHEY and SVGAGI. The ends were cut back, 4 bases at V and 0 bases at J, with 7 bases in the middle.

Concerning this clone: The same CDR3 also results from other DNA sequences found in this sample. The gene calls are TRBV7-2 and TRBJ1-1; D might be TRBD1 (5 bases). CDR1 and CDR2 from the germline V gene are SGHTA and FQGNSA. V was clipped by 2 bases and J by 5 bases, with 9 bases between them. The CDR3 covers 13 residues. In DNA, the CDR3 is TGTGCCAGCAGCTTAACGGGGGGGACTGAAGCTTTCTTT. Translation: CASSLTGGTEAFF. The full variable domain, completed using reference TRBV7-2 and TRBJ1-1, is GAGVSQSPSNKVTEKGKDVELRCDPISGHTALYWYRQSLGQGLEFLIYFQGNSAPDKSGLPSDRFSAERTGGSVSTLTIQRTQQEDSAVYLCASSLTGGTEAFFGQGTRLTVV.

This clone turned up a few times. The chain joins TRBV30 to TRBJ1-1; maybe TRBD1 (6 bases). V lost 4 bases to trimming and J lost 8 bases, with 23 bases between them. The CDR3 is 15 amino acids. Germline V gives CDR1 GTSNPN, CDR2 SVGIG (reference sequence). The CDR3 region has the DNA TGTGCCTGGACCCAAAAGGGGGAAGGATTTGCCGAAGCTTTCTTT. Translated, it gives CAWTQKGEGFAEAFF.

The CDR3 sequence is CASRDPDRIYGYTF. As DNA, the CDR3 is TGTGCCAGCAGGGACCCGGACCGGATCTATGGCTACACCTTC. This sequence joins TRBV6-5 and TRBJ1-2, with no clear D. There are 14 residues in the CDR3. CDR1 and CDR2 (germline): MNHEY, SVGAGI. Trimming removed 6 bases from V and 4 bases from J, with 15 bases in between.

This clone has only a few counts. The rearrangement uses TRBV7-2 and TRBJ2-3, with a possible D match to TRBD2 (5 bases). In germline, CDR1 is SGHTA, CDR2 FQGNSA. V dropped 5 bases and J dropped 4 bases, with 19 bases sitting between them. The CDR3 runs to 16 residues. CDR3 amino acids: CASSDRHLARADTQYF. CDR3 coding DNA: TGTGCCAGCAGCGACCGGCATCTAGCTCGCGCAGATACGCAGTATTTT.

This clone was seen a few times. This chain links TRBV28 with TRBJ1-2; a possible D gene is TRBD1 (5 bases). Looked up from germline, CDR1 is MDHEN and CDR2 is SYDVKM. V was pared by 6 bases and J by 0 bases, with 11 bases between. The CDR3 spans 14 residues. The CDR3 spells CASRPAGANYGYTF. The DNA of the CDR3 is TGTGCCAGCAGGCCCGCGGGGGCTAACTATGGCTACACCTTC.

This chain uses TRBV11-2 with TRBJ2-3; D is unresolved. Trimming took off 5 bases at V and 4 bases at J, with 10 bases between the two ends. The CDR3 runs 13 residues. Germline V gene data show CDR1 as SGHAT and CDR2 as FQNNGV. The CDR3 nucleotides read TGTGCCAGCAGCCCGGATGGCCCAGATACGCAGTATTTT. Translation: CASSPDGPDTQYF.

The chain carries TRBV18 and TRBJ2-1; 9 bases match TRBD1. V shed 3 bases and J 10 bases; nucleotides not matched to a gene: 7. The germline gives CDR1 KGHSH, CDR2 LQKENI. The length of the CDR3 is 14 residues. DNA for the CDR3: TGTGCCAGCTCACCCCGGGACAGGGAAGGCGAGCAGTTCTTC. This gives the protein CASSPRDREGEQFF.

This rearrangement joins TRBV29-1 to TRBJ2-3; D assignment may be TRBD1 or TRBD2 (5 bases each). The CDR3 is made up of 12 amino acids. The V gene lost 7 bases and the J gene lost 6 bases, with 14 bases spanning the gap. Germline lookup yields CDR1 SQVTM and CDR2 ANQGSEA. The DNA for the CDR3 is TGCAGCGCCCTCCGAGGGACGGATACGCAGTATTTT. The encoded protein is CSALRGTDTQYF.

V is TRBV2 and J is TRBJ2-2; D is tentatively TRBD1 or TRBD2 (6 bases each). V was pared by 6 bases and J by 6 bases, with 17 bases between. CDR1 and CDR2 from the germline V gene are SNHLY and FYNNEI. The CDR3 extends over 15 amino acids. CDR3 in amino acids: CASRGGMRGAGELFF. DNA of the CDR3: TGTGCCAGCAGGGGGGGCATGAGGGGCGCCGGGGAGCTGTTTTTT.

The J gene is TRBJ2-7, the V gene TRBV21-1; no DNA check was done on the table's D call, TRBD2. TRBV21-1 is flagged as a pseudogene. The CDR3 spans 16 residues. CDR3: CASSAIGGRPSYEQYF. The CDR3 coding sequence is TGTGCCAGCAGCGCAATCGGGGGTCGACCTTCCTACGAGCAGTACTTC.

The J gene is TRBJ2-7, the V gene TRBV10-3; 7 nucleotides agree with TRBD2. The CDR3 is made up of 12 amino acids. CDR1 and CDR2 from the germline V gene are ENHRY and SYGVKD. With 10 bases clipped from V and 3 bases from J, the junction kept 6 bases outside the gene matches. The CDR3 protein is CATLADHYEQYF. DNA for the CDR3: TGTGCCACCCTAGCGGACCACTACGAGCAGTACTTC.

For the CDR3, the DNA is TGTGCCAGCAGGCCCGGTTATTTGCACACAGATACGCAGTATTTT. Its protein is CASRPGYLHTDTQYF. V is TRBV6-5 and J is TRBJ2-3; the D is unclear. The CDR3 totals 15 residues. Germline V gene sequence: CDR1 MNHEY, CDR2 SVGAGI. The V gene lost 6 bases and the J gene lost 2 bases, with 15 bases spanning the gap.

The chain combines TRBV7-2 with TRBJ2-1; TRBD2 aligns across 8 bases. Trimming took 1 base from V and 9 from J; bases not matched to a gene: 17. CDR1 is SGHTA, CDR2 FQGNSA, per germline. The CDR3 runs to 18 residues. Written as DNA, the CDR3 is TGTGCCAGCAGCTTAGGAAGGGGTGGGGGACTAGGCAGGCGTGAGCAGTTCTTC. Translation gives CASSLGRGGGLGRREQFF.

The chain couples TRBV6-6 to TRBJ2-3; D remains ambiguous. Germline values: CDR1 MNHNY, CDR2 SVGAGI (reference sequence). The CDR3 is made up of 16 amino acids. Trimming cost V 2 bases and J 0 bases, with 12 bases left between them. This CDR3 reads CASSYDGSPSTDTQYF. The CDR3, as DNA: TGTGCCAGCAGTTACGACGGCAGCCCTAGCACAGATACGCAGTATTTT.

Only one count was recorded for this clone. The chain links TRBV15 to TRBJ2-1; 8 bases fit TRBD1. The V segment lost 3 bases and the J segment 8 bases; nucleotides outside the gene matches: 12. The CDR3 length is 16 residues. The germline V gene encodes CDR1 LNHNV and CDR2 YYDKDF (reference sequence). The CDR3: CATSSPGQGVFDEQFF. The CDR3 nucleotides are TGTGCCACCAGCAGCCCCGGACAGGGAGTTTTCGATGAGCAGTTCTTC.

This chain joins TRBV5-4 and TRBJ1-1, with D unclear. Germline CDR1 SGHNT, CDR2 YYREEE (reference sequence). The CDR3 is 16 amino acids. Trimming shortened V by 4 bases and J by 4 bases, and 20 bases separated the two germline ends. The CDR3 nucleotides read TGTGCCAGCAGCCCGGACCCCACCGGCCGGGGCACTGAAGCTTTCTTT. Residues: CASSPDPTGRGTEAFF.